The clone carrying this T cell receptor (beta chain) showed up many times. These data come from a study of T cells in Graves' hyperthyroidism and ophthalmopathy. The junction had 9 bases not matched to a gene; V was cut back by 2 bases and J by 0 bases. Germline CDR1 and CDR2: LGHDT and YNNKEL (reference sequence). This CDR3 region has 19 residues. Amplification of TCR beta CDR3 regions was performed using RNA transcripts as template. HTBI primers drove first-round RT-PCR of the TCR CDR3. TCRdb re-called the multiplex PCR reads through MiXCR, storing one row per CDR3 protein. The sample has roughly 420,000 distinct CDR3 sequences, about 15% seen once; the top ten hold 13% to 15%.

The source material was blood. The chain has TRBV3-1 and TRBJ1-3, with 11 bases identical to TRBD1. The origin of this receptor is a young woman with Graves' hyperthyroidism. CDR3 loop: CASSQLRDRGTLSGNTIYF. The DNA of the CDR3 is TGTGCCAGCAGCCAACTCCGGGACAGGGGGACTCTCTCTGGAAACACCATATATTTT.